A single sample gave rise to the 26 T cell receptor beta chains below, sequenced in a study of blood T cell repertoires in COVID-19. Here immunoSEQ multiplex PCR was the method, and the copy in TCRdb shows in-frame clones only, minus some. The sample consists of approximately 150,000 clones, approximately 80% of them appearing once. What was sequenced was peripheral blood. The source of these receptors is a man between 65 and 80 years old who had recovered from COVID-19.

V gene TRBV5-4 combines with J gene TRBJ2-1, with 8 bases aligning to TRBD2. The germline CDR1 and CDR2 sequences are SGHNT and YYREEE (reference sequence). The V and J ends lost 4 bases and 5 bases, in that order; junction bases with no gene match: 8. The CDR3 length is 15 residues. This CDR3 is CASSPQAGAHNEQFF. CDR3 bases: TGTGCCAGCAGCCCCCAAGCGGGAGCCCACAATGAGCAGTTCTTC.

The V call is TRBV19, the J call TRBJ2-5, with 13 nucleotides matching TRBD2. J was trimmed by 5 bases and V by 5 bases; bases with no gene match: 5. The CDR3 runs 15 residues. CDR1 is LNHDA and CDR2 is SQIVND in the germline V gene (reference sequence). The CDR3 region has the DNA TGTGCCAGTAGTCAAACTAGCGGGAGGGTTGAGACCCAGTACTTC. It codes for CASSQTSGRVETQYF. Full variable domain (remainder filled in from reference TRBV19 and TRBJ2-5): DGGITQSPKYLFRKEGQNVTLSCEQNLNHDAMYWYRQDPGQGLRLIYYSQIVNDFQKGDIAEGYSVSREKKESFPLTVTSAQKNPTAFYLCASSQTSGRVETQYFGPGTRLLVL.

The rearrangement uses TRBV10-2 and TRBJ1-1, with unresolved D. CDR3 size: 11 residues. The germline V gene encodes CDR1 WSHSY and CDR2 SAAADI. V was cut by 6 bases and J by 4 bases, with 6 bases left in between. This CDR3 is CASRGPTEAFF. The CDR3 DNA reads TGCGCCAGCAGGGGCCCCACTGAAGCTTTCTTT.

The rearrangement uses TRBV4-1 and TRBJ2-1; TRBD2 matches at 8 bases. CDR3 size: 16 residues. Germline-derived CDR1 and CDR2 are MGHRA and YSYEKL. With 0 bases clipped from V and 4 bases from J, the junction kept 5 bases outside the gene matches. In DNA, the CDR3 is TGCGCCAGCAGCCAAGAGGCTAGCGGGCCGTACAATGAGCAGTTCTTC. Protein product: CASSQEASGPYNEQFF.

J is TRBJ2-7 and V is TRBV9; 9 bases line up with TRBD1. V was clipped by 0 bases and J by 6 bases; unmatched bases: 10. Germline-derived CDR1 and CDR2 are SGDLS and YYNGEE. The length of the CDR3 is 16 residues. CDR3 loop: CASSVGHGTGNVEQYF. In DNA, the CDR3 is TGTGCCAGCAGCGTAGGTCATGGGACAGGGAACGTCGAGCAGTACTTC.

The chain couples TRBV5-1 to TRBJ1-1; TRBD1 matches at 7 bases. From germline, CDR1 is SGHRS and CDR2 YFSETQ. Trimming cost V 4 bases and J 1 base; bases outside gene matches: 4. The CDR3 sequence is 14 residues long. CDR3 in amino acids: CASSMTGTNTEAFF. The DNA of the CDR3 is TGCGCCAGCAGCATGACAGGGACGAACACTGAAGCTTTCTTT.

The chain employs TRBV24-1 and TRBJ2-1; weak D call: TRBD2 (5 bases). Germline V gene sequence: CDR1 KGHDR, CDR2 SFDVKD. V was shortened by 6 bases and J by 10 bases, with 12 bases between the two germline ends. The CDR3 spans 12 residues. As DNA, the CDR3 is TGTGCCACCAGTTTGGAGGTTGGGGAGCAGTTCTTC. It translates to CATSLEVGEQFF.

The gene calls are TRBV19 and TRBJ2-2; maybe TRBD2 (6 bases). Trimming cost V 2 bases and J 1 base, with 8 bases left between them. The CDR3 length is 15 residues. Germline CDR1 reads LNHDA; CDR2 reads SQIVND (reference sequence). The CDR3 DNA reads as TGTGCCAGTAGTATATTAGCGGAGAACACCGGGGAGCTGTTTTTT. Residues: CASSILAENTGELFF.

The chain is built from TRBV5-1 and TRBJ1-1; 7 bases are a match to TRBD1. V was clipped by 2 bases and J by 3 bases; unmatched bases: 4. This CDR3 is built from 14 residues. The germline gives CDR1 SGHRS, CDR2 YFSETQ. CDR3 loop: CASSFRDSDTEAFF. In nucleotides, the CDR3 is TGCGCCAGCAGCTTCCGGGACAGCGACACTGAAGCTTTCTTT.

For the CDR3, the DNA is TGTGCCAGCAGCTTAGGACTAGCGAGAGATACGCAGTATTTT. Protein product: CASSLGLARDTQYF. The chain has TRBV7-2 and TRBJ2-3; the match to TRBD2 covers 8 bases. CDR1 is SGHTA, CDR2 FQGNSA, per germline. This CDR3 spans 14 amino acids. V lost 1 base, J lost 5 bases, and 2 bases stayed unmatched.

Comment on this clone: The identical CDR3 is also encoded by other nucleotide sequences in the sample. V is TRBV6-5 and J is TRBJ2-7; 11 bases agree with TRBD1. V dropped 0 bases and J dropped 3; count of bases not matched to a gene: 1. From germline, CDR1 is MNHEY and CDR2 SVGAGI. The CDR3 has 15 residues. CDR3 residues: CASSYSGTGGYEQYF. The CDR3 DNA sequence: TGTGCCAGCAGTTACTCCGGGACAGGGGGCTACGAGCAGTACTTC.

The chain has TRBV9 and TRBJ2-3; 10 nucleotides line up with TRBD2. The CDR3 covers 16 residues. In germline, CDR1 is SGDLS, CDR2 YYNGEE. V lost 6 bases, J lost 4 bases, and 11 bases stayed unmatched. The CDR3 loop is CASNLPAGGSSDTQYF. The CDR3 bases are TGTGCCAGCAACCTTCCAGCGGGAGGGAGCTCAGATACGCAGTATTTT.

The chain recombines TRBV5-1 with TRBJ2-7; TRBD1 aligns across 7 bases. The germline CDR1 and CDR2 sequences are SGHRS and YFSETQ. The V gene end was trimmed by 4 bases and the J gene end by 2 bases; junction bases not matched to a gene: 9. The CDR3 is 15 residues long. CDR3 coding DNA: TGCGCCAGCAGCCCCCAGACAGGGTTGACCTACGAGCAGTACTTC. Amino acids: CASSPQTGLTYEQYF. Looking up the rest from reference TRBV5-1 and TRBJ2-7 gives the full variable domain: KAGVTQTPRYLIKTRGQQVTLSCSPISGHRSVSWYQQTPGQGLQFLFEYFSETQRNKGNFPGRFSGRQFSNSRSEMNVSTLELGDSALYLCASSPQTGLTYEQYFGPGTRLTVT.

The chain employs TRBV19 and TRBJ1-4; D is uncertain. The CDR3 loop spans 14 amino acids. The germline gives CDR1 LNHDA, CDR2 SQIVND (reference sequence). With 5 bases removed from V and 3 bases from J, the gap between germline ends came to 10 bases. The CDR3 region is CASSPELANEKLFF. The CDR3 region has the DNA TGTGCCAGTAGTCCTGAGTTGGCTAATGAAAAACTGTTTTTT.

The rearrangement links TRBV6-6 to TRBJ1-4; no definite D call. With 8 bases removed from V and 4 bases from J, the gap between germline ends came to 2 bases. CDR3 length: 10 amino acids. Germline V gene data show CDR1 as MNHNY and CDR2 as SVGAGI (reference sequence). The CDR3 nucleotides read TGTGCCAGCTATAATGAAAAACTGTTTTTT. Encoded protein: CASYNEKLFF.

The V and J genes are TRBV7-2 and TRBJ2-5; 7 nucleotides match TRBD2. The CDR3 contains 15 residues. Germline lookup yields CDR1 SGHTA and CDR2 FQGNSA. Trimming took 0 bases from V and 7 from J; bases not matched to a gene: 8. CDR3 residues: CASSLASGTIGTQYF. The DNA of the CDR3 is TGTGCCAGCAGCTTAGCTTCCGGGACTATAGGGACCCAGTACTTC. Variable domain in full (rest from reference TRBV7-2 and TRBJ2-5): GAGVSQSPSNKVTEKGKDVELRCDPISGHTALYWYRQSLGQGLEFLIYFQGNSAPDKSGLPSDRFSAERTGGSVSTLTIQRTQQEDSAVYLCASSLASGTIGTQYFGPGTRLLVL.

This chain uses TRBV30 with TRBJ1-5; D not certain. The CDR3 is 14 residues long. The germline V and J ends were trimmed by 0 bases and 4 bases, with 10 bases remaining between them. From germline, CDR1 is GTSNPN and CDR2 SVGIG (reference sequence). Written as DNA, the CDR3 is TGTGCCTGGAGTGTACGTTCGAGGAATCAGCCCCAGCATTTT. Residues: CAWSVRSRNQPQHF.

The chain joins TRBV19 to TRBJ2-1; 9 bases align to TRBD2. Germline loops: CDR1 LNHDA, CDR2 SQIVND (reference sequence). Trimming took 4 bases from V and 3 from J; bases not matched to a gene: 13. This CDR3 is built from 18 residues. The CDR3 sequence is CASSTGLAPLSVYNEQFF. The CDR3 region has the DNA TGTGCCAGTAGTACCGGACTAGCGCCCCTTAGTGTCTACAATGAGCAGTTCTTC.

This chain uses TRBV5-3 with TRBJ2-2, with 7 bases aligning to TRBD1. TRBV5-3 is an ORF for which the function is uncertain. This CDR3 has 17 residues. The V gene end was trimmed by 0 bases and the J gene end by 0 bases; junction bases not matched to a gene: 5. The DNA of the CDR3 is TGTGCCAGAAGCTTGGAGGACAGGCGATCGAACACCGGGGAGCTGTTTTTT. Its translation: CARSLEDRRSNTGELFF.

The rearrangement links TRBV19 to TRBJ1-3; 8 bases align to TRBD1. The ends lost 8 bases at V and 4 bases at J; junction bases unmatched: 4. CDR3 size: 13 residues. The germline V gene has CDR1 LNHDA and CDR2 SQIVND (reference sequence). The CDR3 region has the DNA TGTGCCAGTGAAGGACAGGGCGGAAACACCATATATTTT. Its protein product is CASEGQGGNTIYF.

The rearrangement joins TRBV11-2 to TRBJ2-7, with 8 bases matching TRBD1. The trim removed 6 bases at V and 8 bases at J, leaving 9 bases unmatched. CDR3 length equals 13 residues. CDR1 and CDR2 from the germline V gene are SGHAT and FQNNGV. The CDR3 protein is CASRGTGRVQQYF. The CDR3 region has the DNA TGTGCCAGCAGGGGGACAGGCCGAGTCCAGCAGTACTTC.

The rearrangement joins TRBV3-1 (or the pseudogene TRBV3-2) to TRBJ1-1; 8 bases align to TRBD1. V was clipped by 2 bases and J by 5 bases; unmatched bases: 4. Per germline, CDR1 LGHDT and CDR2 YNNKEL (reference sequence). The CDR3 is 14 residues long. The CDR3 here is CASSQLTGGTEAFF. DNA for the CDR3: TGTGCCAGCAGCCAATTAACAGGGGGGACTGAAGCTTTCTTT.

This chain joins TRBV7-9 and TRBJ1-1; TRBD1 agrees at 10 bases. Germline loops: CDR1 SEHNR, CDR2 FQNEAQ (reference sequence). The CDR3 has 14 residues. The ends lost 2 bases at V and 5 bases at J; junction bases unmatched: 2. The CDR3 sequence: CASSLSDRGTEAFF. CDR3 in DNA: TGTGCCAGCAGCTTATCGGACAGGGGGACTGAAGCTTTCTTT.

This clone was found once. The rearrangement uses TRBV5-6 and TRBJ1-6; possibly TRBD1 for D (6 bases). The CDR3 consists of 16 residues. V lost 1 base to trimming and J lost 8 bases, with 16 bases between them. Germline-derived CDR1 and CDR2 are SGHDT and YYEEEE. Written as DNA, the CDR3 is TGTGCCAGCAGCTTGCAGGGGCCGCTCCTGGATTCACCCCTCCACTTT. It codes for CASSLQGPLLDSPLHF. Supplemented by reference TRBV5-6 and TRBJ1-6, the full variable domain reads DAGVTQSPTHLIKTRGQQVTLRCSPKSGHDTVSWYQQALGQGPQFIFQYYEEEERQRGNFPDRFSGHQFPNYSSELNVNALLLGDSALYLCASSLQGPLLDSPLHFGNGTRLTVT.

The chain carries TRBV9 and TRBJ2-2, with 8 bases fitting TRBD1. With 4 bases clipped from V and 4 bases from J, the junction kept 6 bases outside the gene matches. Germline V CDR1 and CDR2: SGDLS, YYNGEE. This CDR3 region has 15 residues. The CDR3, as DNA: TGTGCCAGCAGCACCGGACAGGGTCGCACCGGGGAGCTGTTTTTT. It translates to CASSTGQGRTGELFF.

The rearrangement joins TRBV5-6 to TRBJ2-5; TRBD2 agrees at 8 bases. Germline loops: CDR1 SGHDT, CDR2 YYEEEE. The CDR3 totals 17 residues. The junction had 11 bases not matched to a gene; V was cut back by 0 bases and J by 4 bases. DNA for the CDR3: TGTGCCAGCAGCTTGGATTGGGCGGGAGGCGGCCGAGAGACCCAGTACTTC. It codes for CASSLDWAGGGRETQYF.